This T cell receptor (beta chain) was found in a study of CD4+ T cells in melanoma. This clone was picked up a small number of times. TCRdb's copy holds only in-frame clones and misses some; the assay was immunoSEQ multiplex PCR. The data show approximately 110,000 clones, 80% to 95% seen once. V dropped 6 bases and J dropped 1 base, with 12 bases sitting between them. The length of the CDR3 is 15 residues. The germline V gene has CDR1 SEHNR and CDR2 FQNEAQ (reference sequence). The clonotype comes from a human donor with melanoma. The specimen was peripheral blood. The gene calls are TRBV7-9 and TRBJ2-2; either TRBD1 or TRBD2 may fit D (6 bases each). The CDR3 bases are TGTGCCAGCAGTAGGGGGGATTGGAACACCGGGGAGCTGTTTTTT. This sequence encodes CASSRGDWNTGELFF.